This T cell receptor beta chain came from a study of tumor and adjacent non-tumor tissue in lung cancer (dated by TCRdb to the late 2010s). For the study in its entirety: The cohort included more than nine adenocarcinoma, 2 squamous cell carcinoma and 1 small cell lung cancer patients. In total, sequencing yielded 95 million to 150 million productive TCRbeta reads, which works out to an average of approximately 4 million reads per sample. Using bulk TCRbeta repertoires from some 14 lung cancer patients, the study set lung tumor tissue side by side with matched distant non-tumor lung tissue. TCRbeta CDR3 sequencing was performed on 25 to 35 paired specimens, with one tumor sample and one normal lung sample collected per patient. Among the approximately 15 patients, ages ranged from about 31 to 76 years, about 10 were men and 5 were women, and disease was TNM stage I to III. Study-wide conclusions, independent of this receptor: The cohort had only approximately 16 patients, and the authors noted that larger samples and more detailed clinical data are needed. Tumor tissue showed significantly greater TCR diversity (inverse Simpson) than normal lung tissue (about 410 vs 180, P = 0.0075, Mann-Whitney U test). Neither the sequencing platform nor unique molecular identifiers are named or mentioned anywhere in the methods. Peripheral blood was not sequenced, so blood TCRbeta repertoires were not examined in the lung cancer patients of the study. TCR diversity was significantly higher in younger patients, and higher tumor TCR diversity was associated with shorter overall and disease-free survival. The top 100 clones accounted for a significantly larger cumulative portion of the repertoire in normal lung than in tumor tissue.

Receptor libraries were prepared by multiplex PCR. TCRdb names Illumina HiSeq 2500 as the instrument used. Following protocols modified from ARM-PCR, the researchers constructed TCRbeta libraries through three rounds of nested PCR with primers (Table S4). Before sequencing, PCR products in the 200-500 bp range were cut out of the gel and cleaned up using the QIAquick gel extraction kit. The paper's processing steps were these. Reads were cleaned with Trimmomatic, merged with FLASH into complete CDR3 sequences, and assigned to V(D)J germline segments with MiTCR. Clonal diversity was calculated as the inverse Simpson's index using VDJtools. In-frame sequences without a premature stop codon were defined as productive reads. TCRdb redid the processing of the public reads, applying fastp at Q25 and MiXCR, and retained in-frame beta chains. Each entry merges the rows of one CDR3 protein and shows their most common DNA and genes. These V and J calls derive from TCRdb rather than the authors' analysis. This sample is represented by some 120,000 distinct CDR3 sequences; 60% to 70% of them were singletons. 13% of the sample is in the top ten clones.

RNA was isolated from bulk, unsorted tissue, and RNA quality was assessed with a NanoDrop ND-1000 and an Agilent 2100. Newly diagnosed lung cancer patients without prior chemotherapy who had been admitted for thoracic surgery in China between August and November 2014 were enrolled as donors. Anyone who had undergone radiotherapy or chemotherapy before, or who had another cancer at the same time, was left out of the study. Pieces of surgical tissue measuring about 1-2.3 cm3 were kept in RNAlater solution and held at -80 degrees C until needed. There are 19 amino acids in the CDR3, from cysteine to phenylalanine inclusive. Left in the record is the CDR3 DNA by itself, 57 bases read in frame from the first base. For CDR1 and CDR2, the germline V gene (reference sequence) lists SGHNT and YYREEE. This clonotype has more than one count but fewer than ten. Its binding antigen is unknown. Sequence at one end of the junction differs from germline and may be a read error.

The sequence derives from a man aged 25-45 years with non-small cell lung cancer. Sequences were obtained from lung tumor tissue. The chain was built from TRBV5-4 and TRBJ2-6; 7 central nucleotides agree with TRBD2. The encoded CDR3 is CASSMVILAEFTGANVLTF. In nucleotide form, the sequence is TGTGCCAGCAGCATGGTGATCCTAGCGGAGTTCACTGGGGCCAACGTCCTCACTTTC.